Presented here are 25 T cell receptor beta chains from one specimen sequenced in a study of cytomegalovirus exposure and HLA in healthy donors. Use of 60 Vbeta and 13 Jbeta primers characterized the PCR. Assay used: immunoSEQ multiplex PCR; TCRdb lists only in-frame clones, some missing. This sample has around 180,000 clones; about 85% occur once, and the top ten carry 1%. Sample: PBMCs. These receptors all come from a boy younger than 10 in good health and CMV-seronegative.

This sequence joins TRBV7-9 and TRBJ1-2; D is unclear. Germline CDR1 SEHNR, CDR2 FQNEAQ (reference sequence). V was trimmed by 2 bases and J by 3 bases, leaving 7 bases between them. The CDR3 covers 13 residues. CDR3 DNA sequence: TGTGCCAGCAGCTTACCCGGGGACTATGGCTACACCTTC. Translating gives CASSLPGDYGYTF.

V gene TRBV9 combines with J gene TRBJ1-5; tentatively, D is TRBD1 (5 bases). The CDR3 covers 13 residues. Germline CDR1 SGDLS, CDR2 YYNGEE. Trimming pared 3 bases from V and 5 bases from J, leaving 9 bases between. CDR3 bases: TGTGCCAGCAGCGCCCAGGGATATCAGCCCCAGCATTTT. As protein: CASSAQGYQPQHF.

This clone was observed a handful of times. The chain uses TRBV6-5 and TRBJ2-7, with 11 bases fitting TRBD1. The V and J ends lost 0 bases and 11 bases, in that order; junction bases with no gene match: 6. In germline, CDR1 is MNHEY, CDR2 SVGAGI. The CDR3 sequence is 14 residues long. The CDR3 sequence: CASSYSMGDRGEYF. In DNA form, the CDR3 reads TGTGCCAGCAGTTACTCGATGGGGGACAGGGGGGAGTACTTC.

The chain is built from TRBV9 and TRBJ2-3; 10 nucleotides align to TRBD2. The V and J ends lost 0 bases and 3 bases, in that order; junction bases with no gene match: 4. This CDR3 region has 16 residues. Germline V gene data show CDR1 as SGDLS and CDR2 as YYNGEE. DNA for the CDR3: TGTGCCAGCAGCGTAGTAAGCGGGGGGGCAACAGATACGCAGTATTTT. Its translation: CASSVVSGGATDTQYF.

Remarks on this clone: Other DNA sequences of this sample code for an identical CDR3. This sequence joins TRBV14 and TRBJ2-7; TRBD1 is a possible D gene (5 bases). Trimming cost V 0 bases and J 7 bases, with 10 bases left between them. Per germline, CDR1 SGHDN and CDR2 FVKESK. The CDR3 consists of 13 residues. The CDR3 sequence is CASSQDRVGEQYV. CDR3 nucleotide sequence: TGTGCCAGCAGCCAAGACAGGGTAGGTGAGCAGTACGTC.

The gene calls are TRBV5-1 and TRBJ2-7; TRBD1 might be the D (5 bases). The germline CDR1 and CDR2 sequences are SGHRS and YFSETQ. CDR3 length: 12 residues. Trimming took 4 bases from V and 5 from J, leaving 10 bases between them. Here the CDR3 DNA reads TGCGCCAGCAGCGCCAGGGTCGACGAGCAGTACTTC. Its protein product is CASSARVDEQYF.

V and J are TRBV29-1 and TRBJ2-4; 10 positions agree with TRBD1. From germline, CDR1 is SQVTM and CDR2 ANQGSEA. The CDR3 is 17 residues long. V was clipped by 6 bases and J by 0 bases; unmatched bases: 11. In nucleotides, the CDR3 is TGCAGCGTATCCCGGACAGGGGGGGGGCTAGCCAAAAACATTCAGTACTTC. Residues: CSVSRTGGGLAKNIQYF.

The chain combines TRBV5-4 with TRBJ2-5; 8 bases are shared with TRBD2. CDR3 length: 16 amino acids. Unmatched junction bases numbered 13, after V lost 4 bases and J lost 5 bases. Germline V lookup: CDR1 SGHNT, CDR2 YYREEE (reference sequence). CDR3 bases: TGTGCCAGCAGCCCCCTGGTGGCGGGGGGTGAGGAGACCCAGTACTTC. Its translation is CASSPLVAGGEETQYF.

This clone was seen only a few times. The chain couples TRBV10-1 to TRBJ2-3; possible D gene TRBD2, 5 bases. The CDR3 totals 14 residues. In germline, CDR1 is WNHNN, CDR2 SYGVQD (reference sequence). The V end was cut by 0 bases, the J end by 5 bases, with 9 bases between. The CDR3 is CASSESRLQDTQYF. CDR3 bases: TGCGCCAGCAGTGAGTCAAGACTACAAGATACGCAGTATTTT.

A single count supports this clone. This chain links TRBV28 with TRBJ2-3; 7 positions match TRBD2. This CDR3 region has 16 residues. V dropped 6 bases and J dropped 0; count of bases not matched to a gene: 9. Germline loops: CDR1 MDHEN, CDR2 SYDVKM. This CDR3 reads CASSRALAASTDTQYF. The CDR3, as DNA: TGTGCCAGCAGCCGGGCTCTAGCGGCGAGCACAGATACGCAGTATTTT.

J is TRBJ2-5 and V is TRBV28; D may be TRBD2 (7 bases). The ends were cut back, 6 bases at V and 5 bases at J, with 19 bases in the middle. This CDR3 has 15 residues. Looked up from germline, CDR1 is MDHEN and CDR2 is SYDVKM. The CDR3 reads CASSRPVGGGETQYF. The CDR3 DNA reads TGTGCCAGCAGCCGACCGGTAGGGGGGGGCGAGACCCAGTACTTC. Combining the CDR3 with reference TRBV28 and TRBJ2-5 gives the whole variable domain DVKVTQSSRYLVKRTGEKVFLECVQDMDHENMFWYRQDPGLGLRLIYFSYDVKMKEKGDIPEGYSVSREKKERFSLILESASTNQTSMYLCASSRPVGGGETQYFGPGTRLLVL.

CDR3 amino acids: CASSFGGGTDTQYF. The CDR3 DNA follows: TGTGCCAGCAGCTTTGGCGGGGGCACAGATACGCAGTATTTT. The chain combines TRBV7-8 with TRBJ2-3; D is perhaps TRBD2 (6 bases). The ends were cut back, 3 bases at V and 1 base at J, with 8 bases in the middle. This CDR3 is built from 14 residues. Germline V gene lookup returns CDR1 SGHVS and CDR2 FQNEAQ. Full variable domain (outside the CDR3, taken from reference TRBV7-8 and TRBJ2-3): GAGVSQSPRYKVAKRGQDVALRCDPISGHVSLFWYQQALGQGPEFLTYFQNEAQLDKSGLPSDRFFAERPEGSVSTLKIQRTQQEDSAVYLCASSFGGGTDTQYFGPGTRLTVL.

A remark on this clone: The junction departs from the called germline gene at one end, perhaps through a read error. J is TRBJ2-1 and V is TRBV7-9; perhaps TRBD2 as D (6 bases). The germline CDR1 and CDR2 sequences are SEHNR and FQNEAQ (reference sequence). There are 13 residues in the CDR3. The DNA of the CDR3 is TGTTCCAGCAGCTTGGGGGGTCCAGATGAGCAGTTCTTC. Protein: CSSSLGGPDEQFF.

This chain uses TRBV6-5 with TRBJ2-2; no firm D call. Germline V gene data show CDR1 as MNHEY and CDR2 as SVGAGI. The CDR3 has 13 amino acids. V was pared by 5 bases and J by 1 base, with 5 bases between. CDR3 bases: TGTGCCAGCAGTATCGGGAACACCGGGGAGCTGTTTTTT. It translates to CASSIGNTGELFF.

This clone was observed once. This rearrangement joins TRBV14 to TRBJ2-2; maybe TRBD2 (5 bases). This CDR3 is built from 14 residues. Germline CDR1 SGHDN, CDR2 FVKESK. The V end was cut by 0 bases, the J end by 4 bases, with 6 bases between. Written as DNA, the CDR3 is TGTGCCAGCAGCCAAGATCGGGGCACCGGGGAGCTGTTTTTT. The encoded protein is CASSQDRGTGELFF.

The genes are TRBV6-1 and TRBJ1-2; 10 bases line up with TRBD1. This CDR3 contains 13 residues. Losses at the gene ends were 4 bases for V and 6 bases for J; bases not matched to a gene: 2. CDR1 and CDR2 (germline): MNHNS, SASEGT. This CDR3 is CASSGQGAHGYTF. The DNA for the CDR3 is TGTGCCAGCAGTGGACAGGGGGCCCATGGCTACACCTTC.

The chain is built from TRBV29-1 and TRBJ2-7; 11 bases are a match to TRBD2. The CDR3 spans 15 residues. CDR1 is SQVTM, CDR2 ANQGSEA, per germline. The ends lost 1 base at V and 2 bases at J; junction bases unmatched: 4. CDR3 coding DNA: TGCAGCGTTGAAGCCGGGACTAGCGGAACCTACGAGCAGTACTTC. Protein product: CSVEAGTSGTYEQYF.

This rearrangement joins TRBV19 to TRBJ1-5; no reliable D call. The CDR3 sequence is 14 residues long. V was cut by 7 bases and J by 5 bases, with 15 bases left in between. CDR1 and CDR2 (germline): LNHDA, SQIVND (reference sequence). The CDR3 region is CASKIPGQYQPQHF. The CDR3 nucleotides are TGTGCCAGTAAAATCCCTGGGCAGTATCAGCCCCAGCATTTT. Combining the CDR3 with reference TRBV19 and TRBJ1-5 gives the whole variable domain DGGITQSPKYLFRKEGQNVTLSCEQNLNHDAMYWYRQDPGQGLRLIYYSQIVNDFQKGDIAEGYSVSREKKESFPLTVTSAQKNPTAFYLCASKIPGQYQPQHFGDGTRLSIL.

The gene calls are TRBV5-8 and TRBJ2-2; 10 nucleotides align to TRBD1. J gave up 5 bases and V 2 bases, and 9 bases lay outside the gene matches. Germline values: CDR1 SGHTS, CDR2 YDEGEE. This CDR3 spans 17 amino acids. The CDR3 region has the DNA TGTGCCAGCAGCTTCGAGACAGGGGGCTCTAGGACCGGGGAGCTGTTTTTT. It specifies CASSFETGGSRTGELFF.

V gene TRBV18 combines with J gene TRBJ1-3; D remains unclear. The CDR3 covers 18 residues. Germline V gene sequence: CDR1 KGHSH, CDR2 LQKENI. Trimming stripped 2 bases from V and 3 bases from J, with 20 bases between. CDR3 region: CASSPITPSGFNGNTIYF. The CDR3 DNA reads as TGTGCCAGCTCACCAATTACCCCCTCCGGGTTCAATGGAAACACCATATATTTT.

The chain carries TRBV5-1 and TRBJ2-7, with 13 bases aligning to TRBD2. Germline loops: CDR1 SGHRS, CDR2 YFSETQ. The V segment lost 4 bases and the J segment 3 bases; nucleotides outside the gene matches: 4. There are 15 residues in the CDR3. The CDR3 coding sequence is TGCGCCAGCAGCGGAGGACTAGCGGGAGACTACGAGCAGTACTTC. Translating gives CASSGGLAGDYEQYF.

The V call is TRBV2, the J call TRBJ2-3, with unresolved D. The CDR3 is 13 residues long. In germline, CDR1 is SNHLY, CDR2 FYNNEI. V dropped 7 bases and J dropped 3 bases, with 11 bases sitting between them. CDR3 sequence (DNA): TGTGCCAGCACAAACTACCTTACAGATACGCAGTATTTT. Protein sequence: CASTNYLTDTQYF.

The V call is TRBV7-7, the J call TRBJ1-1; TRBD1 is a possible D gene (6 bases). V lost 3 bases, J lost 0 bases, and 8 bases lay in between. CDR3 length: 14 amino acids. Germline V gene lookup returns CDR1 SSHAT and CDR2 FNYEAQ (reference sequence). CDR3 sequence reads: CASSFRDMNTEAFF. In DNA form, the CDR3 reads TGTGCCAGCAGCTTTAGGGACATGAACACTGAAGCTTTCTTT.

V is TRBV6-1 and J is TRBJ1-2, with TRBD1 as a possible D gene (6 bases). V gave up 2 bases and J gave up 8 bases, with 15 bases separating them. Germline CDR1 reads MNHNS; CDR2 reads SASEGT. The CDR3 has 14 amino acids. CDR3 loop: CASSESQGRGGYTF. Written as DNA, the CDR3 is TGTGCCAGCAGTGAATCACAGGGCCGTGGGGGCTACACCTTC.

The CDR3 is CASSPDRGSQETQYF. CDR3 DNA: TGCGCCAGCAGCCCGGACAGGGGGAGCCAAGAGACCCAGTACTTC. The rearrangement links TRBV5-1 to TRBJ2-5; TRBD1 aligns across 10 bases. The CDR3 is 15 amino acids. From germline, CDR1 is SGHRS and CDR2 YFSETQ. The junction had 4 bases not matched to a gene; V was cut back by 4 bases and J by 1 base.